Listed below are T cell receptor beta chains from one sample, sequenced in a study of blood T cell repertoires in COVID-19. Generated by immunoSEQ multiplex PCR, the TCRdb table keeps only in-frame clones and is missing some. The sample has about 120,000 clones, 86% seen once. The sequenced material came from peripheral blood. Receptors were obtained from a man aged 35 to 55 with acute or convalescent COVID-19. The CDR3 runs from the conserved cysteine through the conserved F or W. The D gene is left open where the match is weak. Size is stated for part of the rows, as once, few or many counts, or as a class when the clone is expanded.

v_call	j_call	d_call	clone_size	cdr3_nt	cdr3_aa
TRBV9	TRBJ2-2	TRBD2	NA	TGTGCCAGCAGCGTCCAAACCGGGACTAGGACGAACACCGGGGAGCTGTTTTTT	CASSVQTGTRTNTGELFF
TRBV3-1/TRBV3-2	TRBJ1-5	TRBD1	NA	TGTGCCAGCAGCCAAGAAGGGGGCAGGGGGGTCTATAGCAATCAGCCCCAGCATTTT	CASSQEGGRGVYSNQPQHF
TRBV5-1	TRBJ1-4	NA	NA	TGCGCCAGCAGCGTCGGCCAGGGTGAAAAACTGTTTTTT	CASSVGQGEKLFF
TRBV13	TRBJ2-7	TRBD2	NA	TGTGCCAGCAGCTTAGGCGGAGCGGGAGGGGCCCACGAGCAGTACTTC	CASSLGGAGGAHEQYF
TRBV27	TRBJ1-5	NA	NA	TGTGCCAGCAGTTCCCTGGGGGGGCGGAATCAGCCCCAGCATTTT	CASSSLGGRNQPQHF
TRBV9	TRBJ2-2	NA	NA	TGTGCCAGCAGTGCTCTCAGGGGCCCCGGCACCGGGGAGCTGTTTTTT	CASSALRGPGTGELFF
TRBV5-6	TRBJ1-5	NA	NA	TGTGCCAGCAGCTTGGGGGGCTTGGGCAATCAGCCCCAGCATTTT	CASSLGGLGNQPQHF
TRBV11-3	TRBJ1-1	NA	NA	TGTGCCAGCAGCTTAGAGGAGGACACTGAAGCTTTCTTT	CASSLEEDTEAFF
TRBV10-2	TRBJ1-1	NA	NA	TGCGCCAGCAGTGAGTCGACAGGTCTGAACACTGAAGCTTTCTTT	CASSESTGLNTEAFF
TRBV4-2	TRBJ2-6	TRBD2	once	TGTGCCAGCAGCCCTCTCATAGCGGGAGGGGCCAACGTCCTGACTTTC	CASSPLIAGGANVLTF
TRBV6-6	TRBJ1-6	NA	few	TGTGCCAGCAGATTAGAGGCGAGATCACCCCTCCACTTT	CASRLEARSPLHF
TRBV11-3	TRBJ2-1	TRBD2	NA	TGTGCCAGCAGCTTAGGCGGGAGGGTAAATGAGCAGTTCTTC	CASSLGGRVNEQFF
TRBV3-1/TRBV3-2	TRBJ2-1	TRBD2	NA	TGTGCCAGCAGCCAAGGGACTAGCGGGAGCAATGAGCAGTTCTTC	CASSQGTSGSNEQFF
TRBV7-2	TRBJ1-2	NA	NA	TGTGCCAGCAGCTTGGGAGGAGGGTACACCTTC	CASSLGGGYTF
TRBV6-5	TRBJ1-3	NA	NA	TGTGCCAGCAGTTCCAGGGTTTTGGGTGTCGAAAACACCATATATTTT	CASSSRVLGVENTIYF
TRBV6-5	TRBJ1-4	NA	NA	TGTGCCAGCAGCCAAGAGTCCGCTAATGAAAAACTGTTTTTT	CASSQESANEKLFF
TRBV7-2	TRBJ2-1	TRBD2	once	TGTGCCAGCAGCTTAGTCGGCGGGGGGAACTACAATGAGCAGTTCTTC	CASSLVGGGNYNEQFF
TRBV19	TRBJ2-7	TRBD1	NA	TGTGCCAGTAGTATCGTGCAGGGGGCGCGAGAGCAGTACTTC	CASSIVQGAREQYF
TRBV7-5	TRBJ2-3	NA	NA	TGTGCCAGAAGCCCATACCTCCGGGACAGGGTGATGGGACAACCCAGCACAGATACGCAGTATTTT	CARSPYLRDRVMGQPSTDTQYF
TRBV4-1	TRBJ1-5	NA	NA	TGCGCCAGCAGCCAGGGGCAGGGGAGTCAGCCCCAGCATTTT	CASSQGQGSQPQHF
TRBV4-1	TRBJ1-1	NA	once	TGCGCCAGCAGCCAGGTGCCGGGGGGCGGCACTGAAGCTTTCTTT	CASSQVPGGGTEAFF
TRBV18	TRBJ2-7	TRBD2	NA	TGTGCCAGCTCACCCTGGGCTAGCGGAAATTCCTACGAGCAGTACTTC	CASSPWASGNSYEQYF
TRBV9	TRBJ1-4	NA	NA	TGTGCCAGCAGCCCCGGGGACTTAGGTAATGAAAAACTGTTTTTT	CASSPGDLGNEKLFF
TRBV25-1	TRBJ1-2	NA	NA	TGTGCCAGCAGTCTCCGAGGGTCCCATGGCTACACCTTC	CASSLRGSHGYTF
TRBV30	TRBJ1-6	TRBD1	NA	TGTGCCTGGAGCGGCCTGGGACAGGGTTATTCACCCCTCCACTTT	CAWSGLGQGYSPLHF
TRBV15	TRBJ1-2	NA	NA	TGTGCCACCAGCAGAGGGGCGGGCATGGGTGGCTACACCTTC	CATSRGAGMGGYTF
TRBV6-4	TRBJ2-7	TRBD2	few	TGTGCCGGTGGACTAGCGGCGGGTGGCGAGCAGTACTTC	CAGGLAAGGEQYF
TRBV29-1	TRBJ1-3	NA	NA	TGCAGCGTTCAAACAGGGACTGGAAACACCATATATTTT	CSVQTGTGNTIYF
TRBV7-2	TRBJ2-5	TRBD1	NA	TGTGCCAGCAGCCCCGGGACAGGGGGGCAAGAGACCCAGTACTTC	CASSPGTGGQETQYF
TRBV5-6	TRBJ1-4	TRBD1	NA	TGTGCCAGCAGTCCAGCCGAGGACAGGGAGGTTGAAAAACTGTTTTTT	CASSPAEDREVEKLFF
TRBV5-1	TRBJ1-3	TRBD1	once	TGCGCCAGCAGCCAGACAGGGGGCAACACCATATATTTT	CASSQTGGNTIYF
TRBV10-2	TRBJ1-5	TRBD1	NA	TGCGCCAGCATGACAGGGACCAATCAGCCCCAGCATTTT	CASMTGTNQPQHF
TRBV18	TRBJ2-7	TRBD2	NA	TGTGCCAGCTCATCCGGACTAGTAGCCTACGAGCAGTACTTC	CASSSGLVAYEQYF
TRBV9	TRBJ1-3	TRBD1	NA	TGTGCCAGCAGCGAGACGACAGGGTCTAAACTCAACTCTGGAAACACCATATATTTT	CASSETTGSKLNSGNTIYF
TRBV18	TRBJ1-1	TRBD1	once	TGTGCCAGCTCACCGGGACAGCCGAACACTGAAGCTTTCTTT	CASSPGQPNTEAFF